The T cell receptor (beta chain) described here comes from a study of human T cells and chemical hapten exposure (dated by TCRdb to the early 2020s). Regarding the complete study: For sensitization, 2% DPC in acetone was applied to a 2 cm by 2 cm area of upper inner arm skin. Patients additionally received weekly therapeutic DPC doses to the scalp throughout the roughly 25-week study period. Patch testing was performed on the upper back with Finn chambers containing 0.01% DPC, and the patch tests were scored after 6 days according to International Contact Dermatitis Research Group standards. Most of the patients in the cohort were female, and the cohort covered alopecia areata with under or over 50% scalp involvement, alopecia totalis and alopecia universalis. The libraries were sequenced as a pool, and the TCR yield per sample differed mostly because of small variations in library volumes within the pool. Peripheral blood TCR repertoire changes were tracked in vivo in alopecia patients during primary and secondary sensitization to the hapten diphenylcyclopropenone (DPC). Patient blood was sampled pre-sensitization (week 0) and at 2, 6 and about 24 weeks after DPC sensitization. About 28 alopecia patients gave blood for TCR sequencing at one to four time points (pre-sensitization, 2, 6 and 24 weeks). Broader findings and caveats from the paper: After repeated subsampling, the strength of the expansion versus patch-test correlation and the threshold at which it became significant changed. DPC sensitization did not change the number of TCRs with a frequency above 1 in 1000, and there was no evidence of changes in global repertoire structure. A positive correlation was found between the number of PT1 expanded TCRs and patch test score, with significance reached at thresholds 8, 16 and 32 but not 4. Because all patients had alopecia, a presumed autoimmune disease, the immune response of the patients might differ from that of healthy individuals. Significantly more large CDR3 similarity clusters were formed by expanded TCRs than by pre-sensitization or healthy control sets, consistent with antigen-driven responses.

Comments on this clonotype: Its antigen is still unknown. No much larger clone is present one base from it, and per-base qualities are unavailable.

The CDR3, from cysteine to phenylalanine, totals 16 residues. Just the 48-base CDR3 DNA is kept, in frame starting at base 1. V is clipped by 0 bases and J by 9 bases, and the sequence between their germline boundaries is 19 bases long. According to the germline V gene, CDR1 reads SGDLS and CDR2 reads YYNGEE. Library preparation employed RACE. Sequencing was performed on a NextSeq 500. During library preparation, unique molecular identifiers were attached to individual cDNA molecules so that TCRs could be counted in a quantitative, reproducible way. Each blood RNA sample was used to sequence both TCR alpha and TCR beta chains. The authors' pipeline ran thus. A median of roughly 99,000 TCRs per sample was observed, with a range of about 20,000 to 750,000. The Decombinator software suite was used to annotate the V, J and CDR3 of the TCR reads. For PS versus PT1 abundance plots, all samples were subsampled to the same number of TCRs (28,000). TCRs were defined as expanded if absent before sensitization and observed at least eight times at the 2-week time point. TCRdb reworked the public reads: Q25 trimming with fastp, MiXCR clone assembly, productive beta chains retained. Rows are unified per CDR3 protein, each entry keeping the most common DNA and genes. The V and J calls reflect TCRdb's pipeline rather than the authors' work. The sample has around 130,000 distinct CDR3 sequences on record, about 12% of them singletons. The ten most abundant clones make up less than 1.5% of the sample.

The intended sense of this specimen's time point label: patch test 2, 6 weeks after DPC sensitization. The meaning of the sample's treatment or condition label: therapeutic diphenylcyclopropenone sensitization with weekly scalp DPC. At every patch-test visit, the blood draw took place before the patch test was put on. Patients were eligible if aged 18 to 70, diagnosed with alopecia and judged suitable for DPC therapy, and pregnant patients were excluded. Total RNA was extracted from unfractionated whole blood collected in Tempus Blood RNA tubes. This chain joins TRBV9 to TRBJ2-1; TRBD2 is possibly the D segment (5 matching bases). The sample was whole blood, taken in connection with sensitization to the hapten diphenylcyclopropenone (DPC). The sequence came from a woman in her 50s with alopecia areata. Some clones in this sample may be carry-over from other donors' samples. Read as DNA, the sequence is TGTGCCAGCAGCGTAGGAAGCGGAGCCCCTTTTAGTGAGCAGTTCTTC. Translated, this is CASSVGSGAPFSEQFF.